This T cell receptor beta chain was recovered during a study of regulatory T cells in long-lasting Graves disease. Described time point: newly diagnosed GD, antithyroid drugs for less than 3 months. From RNA extracted from PBMCs, the TCR library was made. Researchers made TCR beta libraries by using iRepertoire HTBI primers and running Arm-PCR on CDR3 regions. Via MiXCR, TCRdb re-called the multiplex PCR reads, giving one row per CDR3 protein. The sample includes about 450,000 distinct CDR3 sequences, roughly 15% of them seen just once. This clonotype was seen many times. The data were also submitted as part of a second study, on T cells in Graves' hyperthyroidism and ophthalmopathy. From that second work: Researchers defined stable Graves' hyperthyroidism as no ophthalmopathy progression within 18 months.

The source was peripheral blood mononuclear cells (PBMCs), collected at new diagnosis, from a patient treated with antithyroid drugs. The TCR originated in a woman aged 50 to 60 with Graves disease.

The CDR3 sequence: CASSLGPSGKSSYNEQFF. In DNA form, the CDR3 reads TGTGCCAGCAGCTTAGGTCCTAGCGGGAAAAGCTCCTACAATGAGCAGTTCTTC. J is TRBJ2-1 and V is TRBV7-9; 9 positions agree with TRBD2. The CDR3 spans 18 residues. The germline CDR1 and CDR2 sequences are SEHNR and FQNEAQ (reference sequence). Trimming cost V 1 base and J 0 bases; bases outside gene matches: 7.